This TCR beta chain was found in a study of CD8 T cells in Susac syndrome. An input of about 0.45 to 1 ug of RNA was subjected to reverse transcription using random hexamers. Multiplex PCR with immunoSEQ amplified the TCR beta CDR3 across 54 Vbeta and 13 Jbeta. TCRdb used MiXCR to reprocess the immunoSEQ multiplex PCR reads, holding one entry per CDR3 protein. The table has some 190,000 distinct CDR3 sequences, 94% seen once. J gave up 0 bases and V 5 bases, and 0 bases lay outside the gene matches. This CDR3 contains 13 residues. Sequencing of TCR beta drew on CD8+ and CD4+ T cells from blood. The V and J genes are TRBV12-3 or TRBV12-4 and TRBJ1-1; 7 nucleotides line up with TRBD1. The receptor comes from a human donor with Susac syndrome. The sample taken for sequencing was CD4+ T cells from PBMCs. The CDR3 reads CASSDRVNTEAFF. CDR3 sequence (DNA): TGTGCCAGCAGTGACAGGGTGAACACTGAAGCTTTCTTT.